This passage covers 9 T cell receptor beta chains from one sample sequenced in a study of T cell responses to AZD1222 COVID-19 vaccine. The assay was immunoSEQ multiplex PCR, and TCRdb's table has in-frame clones only and misses some. The table includes 180,000 or so clones, approximately 95% detected once. Sequenced material: peripheral blood, taken 28 days after the second dose of the MenACWY control vaccine. The receptors shown here come from an adult who received the MenACWY meningococcal vaccine as a control.

The rearrangement uses TRBV7-2 and TRBJ1-3; maybe TRBD1 (6 bases). CDR3 length: 13 amino acids. Deletions cut 10 bases from V and 4 bases from J, with 14 bases between. Germline assignment: CDR1 SGHTA and CDR2 FQGNSA. The CDR3 sequence: CATGQGYGNTIYF. In DNA, the CDR3 is TGTGCCACCGGCCAGGGGTACGGAAACACCATATATTTT.

This clone appeared a single time. The genes are TRBV19 and TRBJ1-2, with D perhaps matching TRBD1 (5 bases). V was shortened by 7 bases and J by 1 base, with 16 bases between the two germline ends. This CDR3 contains 15 residues. Germline CDR1 and CDR2: LNHDA and SQIVND (reference sequence). The CDR3, as DNA: TGTGCCAGTACCCTCCTGGGACGGAATAACTATGGCTACACCTTC. This encodes CASTLLGRNNYGYTF.

This chain links TRBV2 with TRBJ1-5; TRBD1 is a possible D gene (5 bases). From germline, CDR1 is SNHLY and CDR2 FYNNEI. The CDR3 totals 15 residues. V lost 5 bases, J lost 1 base, and 12 bases lay in between. Here the CDR3 reads CASSNWRGSNQPQHF. The CDR3 nucleotides read TGTGCCAGCAGTAACTGGAGGGGAAGCAATCAGCCCCAGCATTTT.

The chain carries TRBV6-6 and TRBJ1-1; no reliable D call. The CDR3 spans 14 residues. V dropped 2 bases and J dropped 0 bases, with 7 bases sitting between them. Germline loops: CDR1 MNHNY, CDR2 SVGAGI (reference sequence). The CDR3 region is CASSYRDVNTEAFF. In nucleotides, the CDR3 is TGTGCCAGCAGTTACCGGGATGTGAACACTGAAGCTTTCTTT.

The V call is TRBV7-2, the J call TRBJ2-5, with D hard to call. This CDR3 region has 13 residues. Germline V gene lookup returns CDR1 SGHTA and CDR2 FQGNSA. V lost 2 bases and J 4 bases, leaving 8 bases between the germline ends. CDR3 residues: CASSLSAGETQYF. CDR3 bases: TGTGCCAGCAGCTTATCCGCTGGAGAGACCCAGTACTTC. The variable domain in full, with the rest retrieved from reference TRBV7-2 and TRBJ2-5, is GAGVSQSPSNKVTEKGKDVELRCDPISGHTALYWYRQSLGQGLEFLIYFQGNSAPDKSGLPSDRFSAERTGGSVSTLTIQRTQQEDSAVYLCASSLSAGETQYFGPGTRLLVL.

The table lists this clone with many counts. V usage is TRBV5-6 and J usage is TRBJ2-5; 9 nucleotides line up with TRBD1. This CDR3 region has 15 residues. CDR1 and CDR2 (germline): SGHDT, YYEEEE. With 4 bases clipped from V and 0 bases from J, the junction kept 4 bases outside the gene matches. The CDR3 DNA follows: TGTGCCAGCAGCCAGACAGGGGGGGACCAAGAGACCCAGTACTTC. This translates into CASSQTGGDQETQYF.

This chain joins TRBV19 and TRBJ1-1; D remains ambiguous. Trimming cost V 2 bases and J 2 bases, with 6 bases left between them. This CDR3 region has 13 residues. Germline V gene data show CDR1 as LNHDA and CDR2 as SQIVND (reference sequence). CDR3 residues: CASSITLNTEAFF. DNA of the CDR3: TGTGCCAGTAGTATAACCCTCAACACTGAAGCTTTCTTT.

This rearrangement joins TRBV6-5 to TRBJ2-6; D is ambiguous. V was shortened by 3 bases and J by 0 bases, with 3 bases between the two germline ends. This CDR3 has 14 residues. Germline V CDR1 and CDR2: MNHEY, SVGAGI. In DNA, the CDR3 is TGTGCCAGCAGTTATAGCTCTGGGGCCAACGTCCTGACTTTC. It codes for CASSYSSGANVLTF.

The V gene is TRBV5-1, the J gene TRBJ1-1, with D uncertain. V shed 4 bases and J shed 1 base, with 14 bases lying between them. CDR3 length: 15 residues. CDR1 SGHRS and CDR2 YFSETQ come from the germline V gene. Here the CDR3 reads CASSARANGNTEAFF. In DNA, the CDR3 is TGCGCCAGCAGCGCTAGAGCTAACGGGAACACTGAAGCTTTCTTT.